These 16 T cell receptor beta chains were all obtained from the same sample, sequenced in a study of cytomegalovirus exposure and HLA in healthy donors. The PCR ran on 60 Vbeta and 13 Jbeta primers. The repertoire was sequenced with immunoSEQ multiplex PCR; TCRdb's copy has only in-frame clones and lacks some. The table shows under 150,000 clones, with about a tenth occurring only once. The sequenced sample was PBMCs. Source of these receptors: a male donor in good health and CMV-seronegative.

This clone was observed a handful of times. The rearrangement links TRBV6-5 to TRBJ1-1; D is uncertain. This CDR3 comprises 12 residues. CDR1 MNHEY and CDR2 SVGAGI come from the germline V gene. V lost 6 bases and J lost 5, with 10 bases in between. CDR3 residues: CASRDRRTEAFF. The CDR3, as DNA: TGTGCCAGCAGGGATCGGAGGACTGAAGCTTTCTTT.

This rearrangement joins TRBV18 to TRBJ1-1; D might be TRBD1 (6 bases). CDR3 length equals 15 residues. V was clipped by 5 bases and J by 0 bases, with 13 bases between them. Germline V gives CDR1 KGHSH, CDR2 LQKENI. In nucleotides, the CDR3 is TGTGCCAGCTCAGGCATCAAGGGGGTGAACACTGAAGCTTTCTTT. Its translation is CASSGIKGVNTEAFF. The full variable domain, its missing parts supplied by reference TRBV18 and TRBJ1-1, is NAGVMQNPRHLVRRRGQEARLRCSPMKGHSHVYWYRQLPEEGLKFMVYLQKENIIDESGMPKERFSAEFPKEGPSILRIQQVVRGDSAAYFCASSGIKGVNTEAFFGQGTRLTVV.

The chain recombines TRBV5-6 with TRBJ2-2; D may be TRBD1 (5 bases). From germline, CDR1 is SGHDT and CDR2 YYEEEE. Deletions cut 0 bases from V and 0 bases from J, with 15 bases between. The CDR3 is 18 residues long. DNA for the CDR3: TGTGCCAGCAGCTTGGGGGGCCTGGGGCGTTCGAACACCGGGGAGCTGTTTTTT. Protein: CASSLGGLGRSNTGELFF.

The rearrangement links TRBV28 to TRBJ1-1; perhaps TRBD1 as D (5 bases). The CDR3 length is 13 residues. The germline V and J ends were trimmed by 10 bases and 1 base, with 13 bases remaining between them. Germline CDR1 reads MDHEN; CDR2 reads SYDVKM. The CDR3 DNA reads TGTGCCACCCCGGGGGTGGGGAACACTGAAGCTTTCTTT. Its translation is CATPGVGNTEAFF.

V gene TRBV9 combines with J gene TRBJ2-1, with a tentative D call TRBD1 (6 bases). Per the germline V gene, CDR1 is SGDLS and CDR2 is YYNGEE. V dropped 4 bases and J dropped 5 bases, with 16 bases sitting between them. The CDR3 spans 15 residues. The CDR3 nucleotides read TGTGCCAGCAGCAAGGGGACACAAGTAAACAATGAGCAGTTCTTC. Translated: CASSKGTQVNNEQFF.

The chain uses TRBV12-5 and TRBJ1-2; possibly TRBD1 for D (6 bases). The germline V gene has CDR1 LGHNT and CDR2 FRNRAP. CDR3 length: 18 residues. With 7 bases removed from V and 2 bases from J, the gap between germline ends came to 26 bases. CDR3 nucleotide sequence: TGTGCTAGTGATCCTGGAGACGGATTCCGGGGGGGCAACTATGGCTACACCTTC. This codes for CASDPGDGFRGGNYGYTF.

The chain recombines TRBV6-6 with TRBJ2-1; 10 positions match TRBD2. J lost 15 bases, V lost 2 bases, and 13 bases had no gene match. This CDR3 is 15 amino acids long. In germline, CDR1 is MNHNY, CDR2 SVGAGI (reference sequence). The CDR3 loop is CASSYKASGSERRFF. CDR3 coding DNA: TGTGCCAGCAGTTACAAGGCTAGCGGGAGCGAACGGCGGTTCTTC.

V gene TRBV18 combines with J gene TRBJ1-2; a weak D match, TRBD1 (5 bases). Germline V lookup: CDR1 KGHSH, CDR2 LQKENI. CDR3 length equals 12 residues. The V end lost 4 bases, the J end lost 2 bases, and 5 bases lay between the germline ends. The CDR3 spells CASSQGNYGYTF. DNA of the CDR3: TGTGCCAGCTCACAGGGGAACTATGGCTACACCTTC.

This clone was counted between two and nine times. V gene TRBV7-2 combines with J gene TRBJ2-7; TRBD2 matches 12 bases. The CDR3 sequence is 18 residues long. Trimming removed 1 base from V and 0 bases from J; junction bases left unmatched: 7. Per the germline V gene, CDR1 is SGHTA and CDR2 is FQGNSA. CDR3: CASSLVPSGGASSYEQYF. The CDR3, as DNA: TGTGCCAGCAGCTTAGTGCCTAGCGGGGGGGCAAGCTCCTACGAGCAGTACTTC.

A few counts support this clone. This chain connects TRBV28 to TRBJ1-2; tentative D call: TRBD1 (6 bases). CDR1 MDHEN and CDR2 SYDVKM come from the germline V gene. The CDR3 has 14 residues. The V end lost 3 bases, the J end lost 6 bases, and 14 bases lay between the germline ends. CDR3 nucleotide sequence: TGTGCCAGCAGTTTCCCGTGGCAGGGGAATGGCTACACCTTC. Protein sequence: CASSFPWQGNGYTF.

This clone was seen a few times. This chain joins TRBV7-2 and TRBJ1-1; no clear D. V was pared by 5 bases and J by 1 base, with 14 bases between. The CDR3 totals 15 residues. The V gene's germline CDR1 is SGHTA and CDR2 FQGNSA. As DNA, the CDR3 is TGTGCCAGCAGCCGGCCAGGCCGATCGAACACTGAAGCTTTCTTT. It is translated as CASSRPGRSNTEAFF.

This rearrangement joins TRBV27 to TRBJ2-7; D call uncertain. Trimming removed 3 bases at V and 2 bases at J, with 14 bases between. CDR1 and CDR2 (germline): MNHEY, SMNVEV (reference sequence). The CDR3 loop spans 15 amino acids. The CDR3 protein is CASSFSWASTYEQYF. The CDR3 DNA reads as TGTGCCAGCAGTTTCTCCTGGGCCTCTACCTACGAGCAGTACTTC.

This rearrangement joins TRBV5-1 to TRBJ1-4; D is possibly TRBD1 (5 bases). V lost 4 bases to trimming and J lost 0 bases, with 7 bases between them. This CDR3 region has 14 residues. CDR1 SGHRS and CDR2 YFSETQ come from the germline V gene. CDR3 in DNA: TGCGCCAGCAGCCGGGGGGCAACTAATGAAAAACTGTTTTTT. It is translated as CASSRGATNEKLFF. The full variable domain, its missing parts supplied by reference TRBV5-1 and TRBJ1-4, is KAGVTQTPRYLIKTRGQQVTLSCSPISGHRSVSWYQQTPGQGLQFLFEYFSETQRNKGNFPGRFSGRQFSNSRSEMNVSTLELGDSALYLCASSRGATNEKLFFGSGTQLSVL.

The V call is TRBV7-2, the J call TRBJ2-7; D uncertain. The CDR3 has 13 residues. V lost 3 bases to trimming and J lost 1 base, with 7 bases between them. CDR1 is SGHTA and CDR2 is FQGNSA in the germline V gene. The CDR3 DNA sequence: TGTGCCAGCAGCTTTCTTACTTCCTACGAGCAGTACTTC. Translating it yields CASSFLTSYEQYF.

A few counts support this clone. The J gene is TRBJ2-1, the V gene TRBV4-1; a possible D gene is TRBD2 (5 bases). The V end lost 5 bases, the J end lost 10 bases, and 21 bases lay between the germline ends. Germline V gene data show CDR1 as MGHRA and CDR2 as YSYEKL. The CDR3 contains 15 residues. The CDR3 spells CASSEGSRAIREQFF. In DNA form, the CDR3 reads TGCGCCAGCAGCGAAGGGAGTAGAGCGATCCGCGAGCAGTTCTTC.

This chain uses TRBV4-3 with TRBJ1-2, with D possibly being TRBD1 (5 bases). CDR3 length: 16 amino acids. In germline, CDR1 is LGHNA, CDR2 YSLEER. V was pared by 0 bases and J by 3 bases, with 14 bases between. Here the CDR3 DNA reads TGCGCCAGCAGCCAAGATTCCGCAGGGAGGGACTATGGCTACACCTTC. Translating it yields CASSQDSAGRDYGYTF.